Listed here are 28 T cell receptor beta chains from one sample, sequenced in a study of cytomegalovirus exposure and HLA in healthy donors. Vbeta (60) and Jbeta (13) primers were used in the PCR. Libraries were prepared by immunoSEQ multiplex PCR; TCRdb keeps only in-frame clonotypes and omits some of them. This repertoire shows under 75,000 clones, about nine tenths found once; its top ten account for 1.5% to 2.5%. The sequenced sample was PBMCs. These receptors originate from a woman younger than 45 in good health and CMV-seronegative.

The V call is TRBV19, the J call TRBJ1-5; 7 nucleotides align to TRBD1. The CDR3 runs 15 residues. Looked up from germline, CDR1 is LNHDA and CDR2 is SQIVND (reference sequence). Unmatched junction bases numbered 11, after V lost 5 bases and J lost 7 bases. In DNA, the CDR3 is TGTGCCAGTAGTCCCACGACAGGGTTCCACCAGCCCCAGCATTTT. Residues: CASSPTTGFHQPQHF.

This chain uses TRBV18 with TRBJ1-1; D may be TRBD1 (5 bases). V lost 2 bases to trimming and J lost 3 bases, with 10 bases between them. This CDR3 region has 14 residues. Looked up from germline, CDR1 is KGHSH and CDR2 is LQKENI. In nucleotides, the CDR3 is TGTGCCAGCTCACCAGGGGGGAAGGACACTGAAGCTTTCTTT. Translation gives CASSPGGKDTEAFF. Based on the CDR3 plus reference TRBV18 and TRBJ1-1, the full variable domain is NAGVMQNPRHLVRRRGQEARLRCSPMKGHSHVYWYRQLPEEGLKFMVYLQKENIIDESGMPKERFSAEFPKEGPSILRIQQVVRGDSAAYFCASSPGGKDTEAFFGQGTRLTVV.

As DNA, the CDR3 is TGTGCCAGCAGCTTGGGGGCCGGGGGTTGGAGCAATCAGCCCCAGCATTTT. This sequence encodes CASSLGAGGWSNQPQHF. V is TRBV5-8 and J is TRBJ1-5; TRBD1 might be the D (5 bases). This CDR3 region has 17 residues. The germline V gene encodes CDR1 SGHTS and CDR2 YDEGEE. V shed 0 bases and J shed 1 base, with 14 bases lying between them.

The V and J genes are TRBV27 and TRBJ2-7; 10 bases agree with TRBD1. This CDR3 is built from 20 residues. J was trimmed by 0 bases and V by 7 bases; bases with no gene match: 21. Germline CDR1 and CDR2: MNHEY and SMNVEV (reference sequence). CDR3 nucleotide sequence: TGTGCCAGCACGGGCCGGCGGAAGGGCTCCGGGACAGGGGCCTCCTACGAGCAGTACTTC. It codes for CASTGRRKGSGTGASYEQYF.

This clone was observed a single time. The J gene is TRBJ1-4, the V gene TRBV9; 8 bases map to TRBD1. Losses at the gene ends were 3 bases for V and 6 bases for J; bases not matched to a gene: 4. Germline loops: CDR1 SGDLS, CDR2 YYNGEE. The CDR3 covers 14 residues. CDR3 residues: CASSEGQVHEKLFF. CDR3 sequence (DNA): TGTGCCAGCAGCGAGGGACAGGTGCATGAAAAACTGTTTTTT.

Here the CDR3 reads CASRATGTVSYNEQFF. For the CDR3, the DNA is TGTGCCAGTAGGGCCACAGGGACAGTCTCCTACAATGAGCAGTTCTTC. The rearrangement uses TRBV19 and TRBJ2-1; 7 bases line up with TRBD1. Trimming cost V 6 bases and J 0 bases; bases outside gene matches: 8. The CDR3 sequence is 16 residues long. In germline, CDR1 is LNHDA, CDR2 SQIVND (reference sequence).

CDR3 coding DNA: TGTGCCAGCAGCTTTTTAGGGGGTGCAGATACGCAGTATTTT. It codes for CASSFLGGADTQYF. V is TRBV7-2 and J is TRBJ2-3; D might be TRBD1 (6 bases). The length of the CDR3 is 14 residues. Trimming shortened V by 3 bases and J by 4 bases, and 11 bases separated the two germline ends. Germline CDR1 reads SGHTA; CDR2 reads FQGNSA.

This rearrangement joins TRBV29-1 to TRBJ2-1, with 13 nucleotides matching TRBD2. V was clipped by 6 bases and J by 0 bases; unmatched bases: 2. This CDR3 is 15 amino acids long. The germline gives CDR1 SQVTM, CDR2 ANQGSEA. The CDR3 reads CSVRTSGSSYNEQFF. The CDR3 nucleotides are TGCAGCGTGCGGACTAGCGGGAGCTCCTACAATGAGCAGTTCTTC.

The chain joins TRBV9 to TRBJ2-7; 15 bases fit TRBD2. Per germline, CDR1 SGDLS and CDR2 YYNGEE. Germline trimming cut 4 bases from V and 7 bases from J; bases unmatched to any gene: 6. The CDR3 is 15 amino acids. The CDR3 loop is CASSKGGTSGREQYF. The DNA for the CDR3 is TGTGCCAGCAGCAAAGGAGGGACTAGCGGGAGGGAGCAGTACTTC.

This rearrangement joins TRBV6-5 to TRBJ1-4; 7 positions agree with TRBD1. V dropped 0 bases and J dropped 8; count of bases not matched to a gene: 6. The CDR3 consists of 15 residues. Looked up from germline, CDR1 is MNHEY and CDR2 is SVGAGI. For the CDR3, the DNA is TGTGCCAGCAGTTACTCGCCCCAGACAGGGGAAAAACTGTTTTTT. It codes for CASSYSPQTGEKLFF.

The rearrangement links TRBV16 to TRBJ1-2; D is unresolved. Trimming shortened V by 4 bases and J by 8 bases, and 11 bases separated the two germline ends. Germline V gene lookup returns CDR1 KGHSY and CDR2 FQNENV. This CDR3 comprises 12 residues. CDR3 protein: CASSRMGDGYTF. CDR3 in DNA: TGTGCCAGCAGCCGCATGGGAGACGGCTACACCTTC.

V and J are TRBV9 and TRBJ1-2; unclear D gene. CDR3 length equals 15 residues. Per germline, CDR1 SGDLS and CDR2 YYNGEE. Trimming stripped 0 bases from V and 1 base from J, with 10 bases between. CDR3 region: CASSVADGSNYGYTF. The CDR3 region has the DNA TGTGCCAGCAGCGTAGCGGACGGGAGTAACTATGGCTACACCTTC.

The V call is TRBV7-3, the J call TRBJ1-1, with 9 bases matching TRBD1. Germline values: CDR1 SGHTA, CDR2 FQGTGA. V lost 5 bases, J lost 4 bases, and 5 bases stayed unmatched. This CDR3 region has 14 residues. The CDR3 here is CASSLGQGSTEAFF. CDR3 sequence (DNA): TGTGCCAGCAGCCTGGGACAGGGAAGCACTGAAGCTTTCTTT.

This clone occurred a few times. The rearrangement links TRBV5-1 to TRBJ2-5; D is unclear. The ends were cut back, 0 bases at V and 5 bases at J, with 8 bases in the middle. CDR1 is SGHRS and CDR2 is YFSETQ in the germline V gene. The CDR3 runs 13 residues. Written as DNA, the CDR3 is TGCGCCAGCAGCTTGGGACAAAGGGAGACCCAGTACTTC. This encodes CASSLGQRETQYF.

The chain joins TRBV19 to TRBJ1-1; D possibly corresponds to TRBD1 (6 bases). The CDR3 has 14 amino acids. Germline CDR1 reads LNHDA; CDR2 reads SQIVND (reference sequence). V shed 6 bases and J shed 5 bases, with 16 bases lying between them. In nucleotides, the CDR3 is TGTGCCAGTAGCCCAAACAGGGTTCGGACTGAAGCTTTCTTT. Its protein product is CASSPNRVRTEAFF.

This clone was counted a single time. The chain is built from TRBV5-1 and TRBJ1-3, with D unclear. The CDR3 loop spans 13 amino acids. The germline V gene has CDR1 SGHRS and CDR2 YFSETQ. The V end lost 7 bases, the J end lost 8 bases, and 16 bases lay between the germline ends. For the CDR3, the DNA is TGCGCCAGCGGGTCTTACCCAGAGGACACCATATATTTT. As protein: CASGSYPEDTIYF.

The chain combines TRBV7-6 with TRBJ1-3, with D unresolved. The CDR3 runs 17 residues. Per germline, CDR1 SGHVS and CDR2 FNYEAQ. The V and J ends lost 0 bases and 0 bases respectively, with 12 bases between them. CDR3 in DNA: TGTGCCAGCAGCTTAGCGAGGAGGACGGGCTCTGGAAACACCATATATTTT. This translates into CASSLARRTGSGNTIYF.

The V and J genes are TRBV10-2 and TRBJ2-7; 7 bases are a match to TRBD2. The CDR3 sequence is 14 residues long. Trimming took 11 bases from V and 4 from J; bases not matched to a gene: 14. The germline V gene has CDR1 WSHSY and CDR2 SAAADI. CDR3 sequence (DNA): TGCGCCGTCCGGTCGGGAGGTGCCCTTTACGAGCAGTACTTC. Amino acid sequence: CAVRSGGALYEQYF.

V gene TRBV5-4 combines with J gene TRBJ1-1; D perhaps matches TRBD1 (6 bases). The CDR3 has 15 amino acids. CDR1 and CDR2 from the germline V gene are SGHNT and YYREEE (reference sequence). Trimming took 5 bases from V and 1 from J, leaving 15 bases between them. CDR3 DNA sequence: TGTGCCAGCAGTCCAGCCGGGACAACGAACACTGAAGCTTTCTTT. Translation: CASSPAGTTNTEAFF.

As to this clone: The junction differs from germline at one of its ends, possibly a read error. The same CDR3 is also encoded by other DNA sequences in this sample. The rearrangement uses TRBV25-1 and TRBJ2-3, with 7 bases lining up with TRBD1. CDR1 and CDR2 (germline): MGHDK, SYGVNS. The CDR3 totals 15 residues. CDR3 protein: CASSARTGRTDTQYF. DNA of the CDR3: TGTGCCAGCAGTGCTAGGACAGGCCGCACGGATACGCAGTATTTT. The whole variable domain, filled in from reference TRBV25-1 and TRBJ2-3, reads EADIYQTPRYLVIGTGKKITLECSQTMGHDKMYWYQQDPGMELHLIHYSYGVNSTEKGDLSSESTVSRIRTEHFPLTLESARPSHTSQYLCASSARTGRTDTQYFGPGTRLTVL.

The CDR3 spells CASSPRTGTSGRGEQFF. CDR3 nucleotide sequence: TGTGCCAGCAGTCCGAGAACCGGGACTAGCGGGAGAGGTGAGCAGTTCTTC. The chain is built from TRBV27 and TRBJ2-1; TRBD2 matches 14 bases. This CDR3 contains 17 residues. The V segment lost 5 bases and the J segment 9 bases; nucleotides outside the gene matches: 12. Germline V gives CDR1 MNHEY, CDR2 SMNVEV (reference sequence).

The CDR3 is CASSRTGVYTGELFF. In DNA form, the CDR3 reads TGTGCCAGCAGTAGGACAGGGGTCTACACCGGGGAGCTGTTTTTT. The chain links TRBV28 to TRBJ2-2; 9 bases match TRBD1. This CDR3 comprises 15 residues. Trimming at V came to 5 bases and at J to 3 bases, leaving 4 bases not matched to a gene. Per germline, CDR1 MDHEN and CDR2 SYDVKM.

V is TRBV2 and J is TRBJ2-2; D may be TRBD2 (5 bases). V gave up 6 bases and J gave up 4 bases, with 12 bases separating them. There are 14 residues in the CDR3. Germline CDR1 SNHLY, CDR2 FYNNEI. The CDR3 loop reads CASRGSSSTGELFF. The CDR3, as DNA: TGTGCCAGCAGAGGGAGTTCGAGCACCGGGGAGCTGTTTTTT.

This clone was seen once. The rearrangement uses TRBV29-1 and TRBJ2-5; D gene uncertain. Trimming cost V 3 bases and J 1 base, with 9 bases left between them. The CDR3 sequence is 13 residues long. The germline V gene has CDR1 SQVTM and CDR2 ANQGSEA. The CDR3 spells CSVDIGGQETQYF. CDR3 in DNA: TGCAGCGTTGATATCGGCGGCCAAGAGACCCAGTACTTC.

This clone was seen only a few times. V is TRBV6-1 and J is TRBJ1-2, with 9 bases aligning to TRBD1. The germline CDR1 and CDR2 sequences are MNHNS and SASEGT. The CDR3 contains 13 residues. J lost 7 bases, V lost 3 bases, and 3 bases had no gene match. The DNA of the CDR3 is TGTGCCAGCAGTGATCGGGACAGGGCTGGCTACACCTTC. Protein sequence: CASSDRDRAGYTF.

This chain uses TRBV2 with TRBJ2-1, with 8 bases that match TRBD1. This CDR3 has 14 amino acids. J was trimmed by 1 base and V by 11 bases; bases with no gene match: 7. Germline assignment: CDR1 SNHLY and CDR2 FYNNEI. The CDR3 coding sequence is TGTGCCGGACAGGGACCGCTTTCCTACAATGAGCAGTTCTTC. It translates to CAGQGPLSYNEQFF.

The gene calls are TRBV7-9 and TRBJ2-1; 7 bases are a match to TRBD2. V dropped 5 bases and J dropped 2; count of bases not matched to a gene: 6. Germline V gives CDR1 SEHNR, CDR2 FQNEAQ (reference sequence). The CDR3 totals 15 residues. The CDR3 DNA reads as TGTGCCAGCAGCCCCCGGGACTACACCTACAATGAGCAGTTCTTC. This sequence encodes CASSPRDYTYNEQFF.

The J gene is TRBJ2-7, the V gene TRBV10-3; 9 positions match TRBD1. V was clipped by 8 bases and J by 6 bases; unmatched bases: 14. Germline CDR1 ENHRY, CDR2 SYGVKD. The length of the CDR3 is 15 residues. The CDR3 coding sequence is TGTGCCATCGCCCGGAATCCCGACAGGGGGGTCGAGCAGTACTTC. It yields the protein CAIARNPDRGVEQYF.